Detailed here is one T cell receptor (beta chain). The sample originates from a study of blood T cell repertoires in COVID-19. Only in-frame clones appear in the TCRdb table, and some are missing; sequencing was by immunoSEQ multiplex PCR. Of some 200,000 clones listed, around 89% are singletons. The sequenced sample was peripheral blood. The source is a woman in her thirties or forties with acute or convalescent COVID-19.

The CDR3 DNA reads TGTGCCAGCCGGACAGGGGCCTTACTTAATCAGCCCCAGCATTTT. It encodes CASRTGALLNQPQHF. The rearrangement links TRBV21-1 to TRBJ1-5; the D call of TRBD1 is as the table states it, not checked on the DNA. TRBV21-1 is a known pseudogene. The CDR3 loop spans 15 amino acids.